These T cell receptor beta chains were read from a single sample in a study of OX40 agonist ivuxolimab in advanced cancers. Profiling relied on immunoSEQ multiplex PCR, and the TCRdb table lists in-frame clones only, not all of them. The sample lists 100,000 to 130,000 clones, about 91% occurring once. The sample consisted of CD4+ or CD8+ T cells sorted from blood, taken in a trial of the OX40 agonist ivuxolimab. The source is an adult with an advanced solid tumor such as melanoma, head and neck, liver or kidney cancer. Each CDR3 is given with its conserved first and last residue. D genes are given only for firm matches. Some rows mark clone size as missing; the rest say once, few, many or name a class of expanded clone.

abundance | d_gene | j_gene | v_gene | CDR3aa | CDR3nt
NA | NA | TRBJ2-3 | TRBV7-6 | CASSAFPPSGNTDTQYF | TGTGCCAGCAGCGCCTTTCCCCCATCGGGGAACACAGATACGCAGTATTTT
NA | NA | TRBJ2-2 | TRBV6-5 | CASRAANTGELFF | TGTGCCAGCCGCGCGGCGAACACCGGGGAGCTGTTTTTT
NA | NA | TRBJ2-3 | TRBV30 | CAWTTGGSDTQYF | TGTGCCTGGACCACAGGCGGGTCAGATACGCAGTATTTT
NA | NA | TRBJ2-7 | TRBV7-8 | CASSPSPGTGYEQYF | TGTGCCAGCAGCCCCTCCCCAGGGACGGGCTACGAGCAGTACTTC
NA | NA | TRBJ1-1 | TRBV5-5 | CASSFMNTEAFF | TGTGCCAGCAGCTTTATGAACACTGAAGCTTTCTTT
NA | TRBD1 | TRBJ2-7 | TRBV6-5 | CASWDRVYEQYF | TGTGCCAGCTGGGACAGGGTCTACGAGCAGTACTTC
once | NA | TRBJ2-3 | TRBV5-1 | CASSLGQGSTDTQYF | TGCGCCAGCAGCTTGGGGCAGGGGAGCACAGATACGCAGTATTTT
NA | TRBD1 | TRBJ1-1 | TRBV19 | CASSIGQGGTEAFF | TGTGCCAGTAGTATCGGACAGGGGGGTACTGAAGCTTTCTTT
NA | NA | TRBJ1-2 | TRBV6-5 | CASRTGISGYTF | TGTGCCAGCAGAACAGGGATCTCTGGCTACACCTTC
NA | TRBD2 | TRBJ2-1 | TRBV11-2 | CASSFGTSANEQFF | TGTGCCAGCAGCTTTGGGACTAGCGCAAATGAGCAGTTCTTC
NA | NA | TRBJ1-1 | TRBV6-1 | CASSKYRVGEAFF | TGTGCCAGCAGCAAATACAGGGTTGGTGAAGCTTTCTTT
NA | NA | TRBJ2-1 | TRBV7-3 | CASSFGPSNEQFF | TGTGCCAGCAGCTTCGGGCCTAGCAATGAGCAGTTCTTC
NA | NA | TRBJ1-4 | TRBV27 | CASSLSMGSNEKLFF | TGTGCCAGCAGTTTATCGATGGGGTCCAATGAAAAACTGTTTTTT
NA | NA | TRBJ1-2 | TRBV6-5 | CASSYRGGVGGYTF | TGTGCCAGCAGTTACCGGGGAGGGGTAGGGGGCTACACCTTC